This TCR beta chain came from a study of CD4 and CD8 cells across lung adenocarcinoma regions. This clonotype was detected only a few times. TCRdb re-called the PCR reads with MiXCR, one entry per CDR3 protein. The table lists about 4,000 distinct CDR3 sequences, roughly half of them singletons. The germline V gene encodes CDR1 MNHEY and CDR2 SMNVEV (reference sequence). Trimming took 3 bases from V and 3 from J, leaving 8 bases between them. This CDR3 has 13 residues. The clonotype comes from a female donor with lung adenocarcinoma. The CD4 and CD8 labels of this study may be unreliable. This chain connects TRBV27 to TRBJ1-2; D is unclear. Sequencing was done on a sample of CD4+ T cells from the margin of a lung tumor. The CDR3 is CASSFWADYGYTF. For the CDR3, the DNA is TGTGCCAGCAGTTTTTGGGCAGACTATGGCTACACCTTC.